This T cell receptor (beta chain) was retrieved from a study of blood T cells in healthy people across ages. In the study overall: There was about one barcoded beta molecule captured by template switching per two T cells. General study results and limits: Long-lived donors carried more naive CD4+ cells and greater diversity than aged donors. Age advanced and TCR beta diversity per million T cells fell, roughly linearly.

The CDR3 contains 16 residues. Germline loops: CDR1 SNHLY, CDR2 FYNNEI. Deletions cut 3 bases from V and 5 bases from J, with 19 bases between. A second PCR of about 6 to 11 cycles used a sample-barcoded 5' primer and a J-beta primer mix. TCRdb called the 5' RACE reads again in MiXCR, with one record for every CDR3 protein. This repertoire shows approximately 1,700,000 distinct CDR3 sequences, around 42% found once; its top ten account for approximately 22%. In the case of this clonotype: Its antigen is unidentified.

Per-sample PBMC isolation yielded at least 6.5 million cells. V gene TRBV2 combines with J gene TRBJ1-2, with D unclear. Sequencing input: blood. The source is a human donor in good health. The CDR3 spells CASSETPVPFPYGYTF. In DNA form, the CDR3 reads TGTGCCAGCAGTGAGACCCCTGTACCCTTTCCTTATGGCTACACCTTC.